Below, 30 T cell receptor beta chains from the same sample are listed, as sequenced in a study of blood T cell repertoires in COVID-19. Clones were sequenced by immunoSEQ multiplex PCR, and TCRdb holds only the in-frame ones, with some missing. The repertoire holds fewer than 200,000 clones, with around 89% as singletons. Source material: peripheral blood. Source of these receptors: a man aged 18-30 years who had recovered from COVID-19.

The rearrangement uses TRBV4-1 and TRBJ2-7; D uncertain. Between the trimmed V and J ends, which lost 1 base and 0 bases, there was a span of 10 bases. There are 15 residues in the CDR3. Germline V gene lookup returns CDR1 MGHRA and CDR2 YSYEKL. CDR3 region: CASSQGTPVSYEQYF. The CDR3 nucleotides are TGCGCCAGCAGCCAAGGAACACCAGTCTCCTACGAGCAGTACTTC.

The genes are TRBV29-1 and TRBJ2-2; 8 bases map to TRBD2. CDR1 is SQVTM, CDR2 ANQGSEA, per germline. The CDR3 consists of 14 residues. Trimming took 6 bases from V and 2 from J; bases not matched to a gene: 5. The DNA for the CDR3 is TGCAGCGTGGTAGCGGGAATAAACACCGGGGAGCTGTTTTTT. It yields the protein CSVVAGINTGELFF.

This chain connects TRBV5-6 to TRBJ1-5, with TRBD1 identical over 9 bases. CDR3 length: 16 residues. V shed 3 bases, J shed 5 bases, and the junction held 9 bases outside the gene matches. The V gene's germline CDR1 is SGHDT and CDR2 YYEEEE. CDR3 loop: CASSSTRDRVDQPQHF. The CDR3 bases are TGTGCCAGCAGCTCCACCCGGGACAGGGTCGATCAGCCCCAGCATTTT.

The chain couples TRBV28 to TRBJ1-6; perhaps TRBD1 as D (5 bases). CDR3 length: 16 residues. Trimming removed 2 bases from V and 5 bases from J, with 13 bases in between. Germline V CDR1 and CDR2: MDHEN, SYDVKM. In DNA, the CDR3 is TGTGCCAGCAGTTTAGAGACAGCCACCGATAATTCACCCCTCCACTTT. It specifies CASSLETATDNSPLHF. Variable domain in full (rest from reference TRBV28 and TRBJ1-6): DVKVTQSSRYLVKRTGEKVFLECVQDMDHENMFWYRQDPGLGLRLIYFSYDVKMKEKGDIPEGYSVSREKKERFSLILESASTNQTSMYLCASSLETATDNSPLHFGNGTRLTVT.

CDR3 DNA sequence: TGTGCCAGCAGCTTGGCCGGGGGAGGAGGCAATCAGCCCCAGCATTTT. Translation: CASSLAGGGGNQPQHF. This chain joins TRBV5-6 and TRBJ1-5; possibly TRBD1 for D (5 bases). This CDR3 has 16 amino acids. Looked up from germline, CDR1 is SGHDT and CDR2 is YYEEEE. The V end was cut by 0 bases, the J end by 2 bases, with 12 bases between.

The chain couples TRBV29-1 to TRBJ2-3; D possibly corresponds to TRBD2 (5 bases). The CDR3 extends over 13 amino acids. Trimming took 6 bases from V and 1 from J, leaving 11 bases between them. Germline V gene data show CDR1 as SQVTM and CDR2 as ANQGSEA. CDR3 DNA: TGCAGCGTCAAGCGGTCGGGCACAGATACGCAGTATTTT. Amino acid sequence: CSVKRSGTDTQYF.

The V call is TRBV3-1 (or the pseudogene TRBV3-2), the J call TRBJ2-7; a possible D gene is TRBD1 (5 bases). Germline CDR1 is LGHDT and CDR2 is YNNKEL (reference sequence). The V gene lost 0 bases and the J gene lost 5 bases, with 14 bases spanning the gap. There are 15 residues in the CDR3. The CDR3: CASSQDLQVGHEQYF. The CDR3 DNA reads as TGTGCCAGCAGCCAAGATCTACAGGTCGGCCACGAGCAGTACTTC.

This chain connects TRBV6-1 to TRBJ2-7; 8 nucleotides match TRBD2. Trimming cost V 1 base and J 10 bases; bases outside gene matches: 6. CDR1 is MNHNS and CDR2 is SASEGT in the germline V gene. This CDR3 comprises 13 residues. The CDR3 DNA reads as TGTGCCAGCAGTGAAGGGGCTCGGGGGGGACAGTACTTC. This codes for CASSEGARGGQYF.

The rearrangement uses TRBV7-2 and TRBJ2-5, with TRBD1 matching 7 bases. This CDR3 has 14 residues. In germline, CDR1 is SGHTA, CDR2 FQGNSA. With V trimmed by 1 base and J by 5 bases, 4 bases remained unmatched. CDR3 DNA sequence: TGTGCCAGCAGCTTAGGAGGGGGCTGGGAGACCCAGTACTTC. Its translation: CASSLGGGWETQYF.

As for this clone: The germline gene is not matched at one end of the junction; a read error may be the cause. The gene calls are TRBV7-2 and TRBJ2-1; 11 nucleotides line up with TRBD2. The CDR3 spans 13 residues. Germline loops: CDR1 SGHTA, CDR2 FQGNSA. CDR3 nucleotides: TGTGCCAGCAGCTTAGCGGGACTAGCGGACGAGATCTTC. Residues: CASSLAGLADEIF.

The chain is built from TRBV7-2 and TRBJ2-1; 7 bases fit TRBD2. The V segment lost 4 bases and the J segment 12 bases; nucleotides outside the gene matches: 15. The CDR3 loop spans 15 amino acids. Germline CDR1 SGHTA, CDR2 FQGNSA. This CDR3 reads CASSSRDYPPGRQFF. DNA of the CDR3: TGTGCCAGCAGCTCCCGGGACTATCCACCTGGGCGGCAGTTCTTC.

The gene calls are TRBV3-1 (or the pseudogene TRBV3-2) and TRBJ1-3, with 9 bases fitting TRBD1. The junction had 4 bases not matched to a gene; V was cut back by 3 bases and J by 4 bases. CDR1 and CDR2 (germline): LGHDT, YNNKEL (reference sequence). The CDR3 loop spans 15 amino acids. CDR3 DNA: TGTGCCAGCAGCCAGGGGACAGGGACGGGAAACACCATATATTTT. Amino acid sequence: CASSQGTGTGNTIYF.

The rearrangement uses TRBV5-4 and TRBJ2-3; TRBD1 matches 7 bases. CDR1 and CDR2 (germline): SGHNT, YYREEE (reference sequence). Unmatched junction bases numbered 15, after V lost 4 bases and J lost 7 bases. CDR3 length equals 16 residues. The CDR3 reads CASSPNRKGAGYTQYF. The CDR3 DNA is TGTGCCAGCAGCCCTAATAGAAAGGGGGCGGGTTATACGCAGTATTTT.

The chain links TRBV7-3 to TRBJ2-2; 13 bases fit TRBD2. CDR3 length equals 18 residues. Looked up from germline, CDR1 is SGHTA and CDR2 is FQGTGA. V shed 10 bases, J shed 1 base, and the junction held 12 bases outside the gene matches. Here the CDR3 DNA reads TGTGCCACCAAGGGTACTAGCGGGAGGGGGAAGAACACCGGGGAGCTGTTTTTT. It codes for CATKGTSGRGKNTGELFF.

In DNA, the CDR3 is TGCAGTGCTAGTCGCCCAGGGTTCTCCTACGAGCAGTACTTC. Its protein is CSASRPGFSYEQYF. V is TRBV20-1 and J is TRBJ2-7; tentative D call: TRBD1 (5 bases). The CDR3 is 14 residues long. From germline, CDR1 is DFQATT and CDR2 SNEGSKA (reference sequence). V dropped 3 bases and J dropped 0 bases, with 12 bases sitting between them.

This chain links TRBV21-1 with TRBJ2-2; the table calls TRBD2, which could not be checked here. TRBV21-1 is flagged as a pseudogene. The CDR3 runs 11 residues. The chain's CDR3 is CASPGAGELFF. The CDR3 nucleotides read TGTGCCAGCCCGGGGGCCGGGGAGCTGTTTTTT.

J is TRBJ1-1 and V is TRBV4-1; D is possibly TRBD1 (5 bases). The V end lost 0 bases, the J end lost 14 bases, and 19 bases lay between the germline ends. The CDR3 spans 14 residues. The germline CDR1 and CDR2 sequences are MGHRA and YSYEKL. CDR3 DNA: TGCGCCAGCAGCCAAGAACCTATCGGGGGAGGTTCGTTCTTT. Its protein is CASSQEPIGGGSFF.

The rearrangement links TRBV5-1 to TRBJ2-2; 10 positions agree with TRBD1. Unmatched junction bases numbered 4, after V lost 5 bases and J lost 3 bases. The CDR3 covers 15 residues. CDR1 is SGHRS, CDR2 YFSETQ, per germline. The CDR3 sequence is CASSPGTGDTGELFF. DNA for the CDR3: TGCGCCAGCAGTCCCGGGACAGGGGACACCGGGGAGCTGTTTTTT.

This chain links TRBV25-1 with TRBJ2-2; the match to TRBD1 covers 7 bases. The CDR3 extends over 17 amino acids. V lost 4 bases to trimming and J lost 5 bases; unmatched junction nucleotides: 13. The germline V gene encodes CDR1 MGHDK and CDR2 SYGVNS. The chain's CDR3 is CASSAPDREKWTGELFF. DNA for the CDR3: TGTGCCAGCAGTGCACCAGACAGGGAAAAGTGGACCGGGGAGCTGTTTTTT.

V is TRBV6-5 and J is TRBJ2-1, with D maybe TRBD2 (7 bases). The V gene lost 5 bases and the J gene lost 6 bases, with 14 bases spanning the gap. The CDR3 sequence is 14 residues long. CDR1 MNHEY and CDR2 SVGAGI come from the germline V gene. The CDR3, as DNA: TGTGCCAGCAGTACCTTGGGGGGGCCCAATGAGCAGTTCTTC. Translation: CASSTLGGPNEQFF.

The CDR3 loop reads CASSEQGYTEAFF. The CDR3 bases are TGTGCCAGCTCAGAACAGGGATACACTGAAGCTTTCTTT. The rearrangement links TRBV18 to TRBJ1-1; a weak D match, TRBD1 (6 bases). The CDR3 runs 13 residues. CDR1 is KGHSH and CDR2 is LQKENI in the germline V gene. The V end was cut by 5 bases, the J end by 3 bases, with 10 bases between.

The rearrangement joins TRBV2 to TRBJ2-7, with 10 bases fitting TRBD2. CDR1 is SNHLY, CDR2 FYNNEI, per germline. V shed 10 bases, J shed 2 bases, and the junction held 2 bases outside the gene matches. The CDR3 is 12 residues long. The CDR3 loop is CATGLAAYEQYF. In DNA, the CDR3 is TGTGCCACAGGACTAGCGGCCTACGAGCAGTACTTC. The full variable domain, completed using reference TRBV2 and TRBJ2-7, is EPEVTQTPSHQVTQMGQEVILRCVPISNHLYFYWYRQILGQKVEFLVSFYNNEISEKSEIFDDQFSVERPDGSNFTLKIRSTKLEDSAMYFCATGLAAYEQYFGPGTRLTVT.

This chain connects TRBV29-1 to TRBJ2-7; 12 nucleotides align to TRBD2. This CDR3 has 15 amino acids. The junction had 9 bases not matched to a gene; V was cut back by 0 bases and J by 9 bases. Germline V gives CDR1 SQVTM, CDR2 ANQGSEA. CDR3 amino acids: CSVEETSGSIGGQYF. As DNA, the CDR3 is TGCAGCGTTGAAGAGACTAGCGGGAGCATAGGGGGGCAGTACTTC.

The chain combines TRBV28 with TRBJ2-7, with 10 bases matching TRBD2. With V trimmed by 5 bases and J by 4 bases, 2 bases remained unmatched. This CDR3 comprises 13 residues. CDR1 is MDHEN and CDR2 is SYDVKM in the germline V gene. The CDR3 bases are TGTGCCAGCAGTCCTAGCGGGAGATACGAGCAGTACTTC. It encodes CASSPSGRYEQYF. The full variable domain, with the rest looked up from reference TRBV28 and TRBJ2-7, is DVKVTQSSRYLVKRTGEKVFLECVQDMDHENMFWYRQDPGLGLRLIYFSYDVKMKEKGDIPEGYSVSREKKERFSLILESASTNQTSMYLCASSPSGRYEQYFGPGTRLTVT.

This chain links TRBV11-2 with TRBJ2-5; possible D gene TRBD2, 5 bases. V was pared by 6 bases and J by 4 bases, with 18 bases between. Germline CDR1 is SGHAT and CDR2 is FQNNGV. This CDR3 comprises 15 residues. DNA for the CDR3: TGTGCCAGCAGTTCCACTTACGGGAACGGAGAGACCCAGTACTTC. The encoded protein is CASSSTYGNGETQYF.

This rearrangement joins TRBV7-2 to TRBJ2-5; the match to TRBD2 covers 9 bases. CDR3 length: 14 residues. Germline lookup yields CDR1 SGHTA and CDR2 FQGNSA. V was pared by 3 bases and J by 7 bases, with 6 bases of the junction left unmatched. The CDR3 bases are TGTGCCAGCAGCTTTCCGACTAGCGGAGCGACCCAGTACTTC. Its translation: CASSFPTSGATQYF.

This clone was seen only once. The chain has TRBV4-1 and TRBJ1-1; 9 bases fit TRBD1. This CDR3 is built from 19 residues. V lost 3 bases, J lost 5 bases, and 19 bases stayed unmatched. In germline, CDR1 is MGHRA, CDR2 YSYEKL. CDR3 residues: CASSQGFGTGPESGTEAFF. The CDR3 nucleotides are TGCGCCAGCAGCCAGGGTTTCGGGACAGGGCCCGAATCGGGAACTGAAGCTTTCTTT.

V and J are TRBV18 and TRBJ1-6; TRBD1 matches 10 bases. The V gene end was trimmed by 6 bases and the J gene end by 10 bases; junction bases not matched to a gene: 6. The germline gives CDR1 KGHSH, CDR2 LQKENI. The CDR3 covers 14 residues. The CDR3 sequence: CASSRDRGNSPLHF. The CDR3 region has the DNA TGTGCCAGCTCCCGGGACAGGGGTAACTCACCCCTCCACTTT.

The V call is TRBV29-1, the J call TRBJ1-1; no clear D gene. Looked up from germline, CDR1 is SQVTM and CDR2 is ANQGSEA. Trimming left V 3 bases short and J 4 bases short, with 15 bases between. This CDR3 has 14 residues. CDR3 sequence (DNA): TGCAGCGTTGAGGCAGGCCTCGGGGTCACTGAAGCTTTCTTT. This sequence encodes CSVEAGLGVTEAFF.

This chain connects TRBV7-9 to TRBJ2-1; a weak D match, TRBD2 (5 bases). Germline V lookup: CDR1 SEHNR, CDR2 FQNEAQ (reference sequence). The CDR3 is 17 residues long. Trimming took 5 bases from V and 0 from J, leaving 17 bases between them. The CDR3 here is CASSPTAGGGSYNEQFF. The CDR3 bases are TGTGCCAGCAGCCCTACAGCTGGCGGAGGCTCCTACAATGAGCAGTTCTTC.